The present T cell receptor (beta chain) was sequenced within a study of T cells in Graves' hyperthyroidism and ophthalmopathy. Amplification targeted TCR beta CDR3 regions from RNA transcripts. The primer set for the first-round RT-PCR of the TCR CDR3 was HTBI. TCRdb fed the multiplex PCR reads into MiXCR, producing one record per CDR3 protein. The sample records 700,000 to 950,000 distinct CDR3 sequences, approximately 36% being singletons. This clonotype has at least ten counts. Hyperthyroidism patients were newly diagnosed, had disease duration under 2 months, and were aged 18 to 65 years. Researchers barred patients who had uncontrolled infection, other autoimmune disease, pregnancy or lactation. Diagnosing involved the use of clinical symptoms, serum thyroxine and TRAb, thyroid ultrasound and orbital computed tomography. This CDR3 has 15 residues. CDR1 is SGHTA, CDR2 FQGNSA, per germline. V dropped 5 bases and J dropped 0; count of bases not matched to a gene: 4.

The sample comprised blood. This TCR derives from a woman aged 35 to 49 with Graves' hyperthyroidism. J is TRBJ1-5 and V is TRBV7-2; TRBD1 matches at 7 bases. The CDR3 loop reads CASSPWDSSNQPQHF. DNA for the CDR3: TGTGCCAGCAGCCCATGGGACAGTAGCAATCAGCCCCAGCATTTT.